Below, 30 T cell receptor beta chains from the same sample are listed, as sequenced in a study of cytomegalovirus exposure and HLA in healthy donors. The PCR was carried out with 60 Vbeta primers and 13 Jbeta primers. Clones were read by immunoSEQ multiplex PCR, and TCRdb kept only the in-frame ones, dropping some. The table shows approximately 190,000 clones, with approximately 78% occurring only once. Sequencing input: PBMCs. These receptors all come from a woman under 30 in good health and CMV-seronegative.

V and J are TRBV5-6 and TRBJ1-2; maybe TRBD1 (6 bases). The CDR3 spans 11 residues. Deletions cut 5 bases from V and 5 bases from J, with 7 bases between. Germline V gene sequence: CDR1 SGHDT, CDR2 YYEEEE. CDR3 in amino acids: CASSTGYGYTF. CDR3 nucleotide sequence: TGTGCCAGCAGTACAGGGTATGGCTACACCTTC.

This sequence joins TRBV7-9 and TRBJ2-7; D unresolved. Trimming took 1 base from V and 0 from J, leaving 13 bases between them. Germline-derived CDR1 and CDR2 are SEHNR and FQNEAQ (reference sequence). The CDR3 length is 16 residues. The CDR3 loop is CASSLVLVTASYEQYF. For the CDR3, the DNA is TGTGCCAGCAGCTTAGTACTTGTGACTGCCTCCTACGAGCAGTACTTC. The whole variable domain, remainder taken from reference TRBV7-9 and TRBJ2-7, is DTGVSQNPRHKITKRGQNVTFRCDPISEHNRLYWYRQTLGQGPEFLTYFQNEAQLEKSRLLSDRFSAERPKGSFSTLEIQRTEQGDSAMYLCASSLVLVTASYEQYFGPGTRLTVT.

The chain links TRBV6-5 to TRBJ2-7; weak D call: TRBD1 (6 bases). The CDR3 covers 15 residues. Trimming cost V 5 bases and J 2 bases, with 16 bases left between them. Looked up from germline, CDR1 is MNHEY and CDR2 is SVGAGI. The CDR3 DNA sequence: TGTGCCAGCAGTATAGCCGGGACAACCACCTACGAGCAGTACTTC. Translating it yields CASSIAGTTTYEQYF.

V gene TRBV16 combines with J gene TRBJ1-5, with unresolved D. The germline V and J ends were trimmed by 4 bases and 6 bases, with 7 bases remaining between them. The CDR3 totals 12 residues. Germline V gene sequence: CDR1 KGHSY, CDR2 FQNENV. Written as DNA, the CDR3 is TGTGCCAGCAGCCCTCGGGGTCAGCCCCAGCATTTT. This translates into CASSPRGQPQHF.

Of note for this clone: Relative to the germline gene, one junction end is altered; a read error may explain this. The rearrangement links TRBV5-1 to TRBJ2-7, with D possibly matching TRBD1 (6 bases). The CDR3 extends over 11 amino acids. Germline assignment: CDR1 SGHRS and CDR2 YFSETQ. In DNA form, the CDR3 reads TGCGCCAGCAGCTTGGACAGGACAGAGTTCTTC. Translating it yields CASSLDRTEFF.

This sequence joins TRBV4-2 and TRBJ2-7, with 8 bases aligning to TRBD1. V gave up 3 bases and J gave up 3 bases; unmatched junction bases: 4. The CDR3 extends over 14 amino acids. Germline V gene lookup returns CDR1 LGHNA and CDR2 YNFKEQ. The CDR3 DNA sequence: TGTGCCAGCAGCCAGACAGGGGTTCTCTACGAGCAGTACTTC. Encoded protein: CASSQTGVLYEQYF.

This chain joins TRBV15 and TRBJ2-1; 14 bases map to TRBD2. CDR3 length equals 14 residues. CDR1 LNHNV and CDR2 YYDKDF come from the germline V gene (reference sequence). V was pared by 5 bases and J by 6 bases, with 0 bases of the junction left unmatched. The CDR3 nucleotides read TGTGCCACCAGCGGGACTAGCGGGGGCAATGAGCAGTTCTTC. It specifies CATSGTSGGNEQFF.

V gene TRBV23-1 combines with J gene TRBJ1-4; 9 bases map to TRBD1. TRBV23-1 is labeled an ORF, and its function is uncertain. Trimming took 6 bases from V and 8 from J; bases not matched to a gene: 10. The CDR3 loop spans 15 amino acids. The CDR3 reads CASSDRDRVREKLFF. CDR3 bases: TGCGCCAGCAGCGACCGGGACAGGGTAAGGGAAAAACTGTTTTTT.

The table lists this clone with a count of one. The genes are TRBV5-1 and TRBJ2-5; 8 bases line up with TRBD2. J was trimmed by 1 base and V by 5 bases; bases with no gene match: 4. From germline, CDR1 is SGHRS and CDR2 YFSETQ. The CDR3 loop spans 14 amino acids. DNA of the CDR3: TGCGCCAGCAGGGATACTAGCGGCCAAGAGACCCAGTACTTC. This sequence encodes CASRDTSGQETQYF.

This clone showed up just a few times. The rearrangement uses TRBV25-1 and TRBJ2-5, with D unclear. The better agreement between TRBJ2-7 and the DNA end casts doubt on the J call. The length of the CDR3 is 11 residues. Germline V gene data show CDR1 as MGHDK and CDR2 as SYGVNS. CDR3 DNA: TGTGCCAGCAGTGGTCCCTACGAGCAGTACTTC. Encoded protein: CASSGPYEQYF.

The chain is built from TRBV5-8 and TRBJ2-6; weak D call: TRBD2 (5 bases). CDR1 is SGHTS, CDR2 YDEGEE, per germline. The CDR3 length is 18 residues. Deletions cut 4 bases from V and 0 bases from J, with 17 bases between. CDR3 loop: CASSASGIPRSGANVLTF. The CDR3 nucleotides are TGTGCCAGCAGCGCATCCGGGATCCCTCGCTCTGGGGCCAACGTCCTGACTTTC.

The V gene is TRBV25-1, the J gene TRBJ2-5; tentatively, D is TRBD1 (6 bases). The tail of the sequence fits TRBJ2-7 better, so the J call may be wrong. This CDR3 spans 12 amino acids. Germline assignment: CDR1 MGHDK and CDR2 SYGVNS. CDR3 loop: CASRDSAYEQYF. The CDR3, as DNA: TGTGCCAGCAGGGACAGTGCATACGAGCAGTACTTC.

J is TRBJ2-2 and V is TRBV4-2, with a tentative D call TRBD2 (6 bases). Germline V gives CDR1 LGHNA, CDR2 YNFKEQ. The CDR3 sequence is 15 residues long. Trimming left V 4 bases short and J 4 bases short, with 13 bases between. The CDR3 region has the DNA TGTGCCAGCAGCCCCCGGACTACCCCCACCGGGGAGCTGTTTTTT. Encoded protein: CASSPRTTPTGELFF.

The rearrangement joins TRBV7-8 to TRBJ1-5; D is unclear. Per germline, CDR1 SGHVS and CDR2 FQNEAQ. The V gene lost 5 bases and the J gene lost 4 bases, with 12 bases spanning the gap. The CDR3 length is 14 residues. This CDR3 is CASSPRRVNQPQHF. CDR3 DNA: TGTGCCAGCAGCCCTCGACGGGTAAATCAGCCCCAGCATTTT.

The chain couples TRBV27 to TRBJ2-7, with TRBD2 matching over 12 bases. Germline V gene data show CDR1 as MNHEY and CDR2 as SMNVEV (reference sequence). The length of the CDR3 is 15 residues. V was pared by 5 bases and J by 9 bases, with 11 bases of the junction left unmatched. The CDR3, as DNA: TGTGCCAGCAGTCCCTTCGAACTAGCGGGAGGAGGGCAGTACTTC. Protein: CASSPFELAGGGQYF.

This clone occurred a few times. The chain joins TRBV4-1 to TRBJ2-3; 11 bases align to TRBD2. This CDR3 is built from 17 residues. V shed 1 base, J shed 0 bases, and the junction held 3 bases outside the gene matches. Per the germline V gene, CDR1 is MGHRA and CDR2 is YSYEKL. CDR3 nucleotides: TGCGCCAGCAGCCAAGGACTAGCGGGGATGAGCACAGATACGCAGTATTTT. It is translated as CASSQGLAGMSTDTQYF.

V and J are TRBV12-5 and TRBJ2-5, with D possibly TRBD1 on 6 matching bases. Deletions cut 6 bases from V and 5 bases from J, with 13 bases between. The CDR3 is 13 amino acids. CDR1 is LGHNT and CDR2 is FRNRAP in the germline V gene. The CDR3 spells CASGGTGSETQYF. As DNA, the CDR3 is TGTGCTAGTGGCGGAACAGGGTCGGAGACCCAGTACTTC.

The CDR3 spells CASSRLAGSTDTQYF. CDR3 DNA: TGTGCCAGCAGCCGACTAGCGGGGAGCACAGATACGCAGTATTTT. V gene TRBV2 combines with J gene TRBJ2-3; 11 positions match TRBD2. V lost 6 bases to trimming and J lost 0 bases; unmatched junction nucleotides: 2. The CDR3 is 15 amino acids. Germline V gives CDR1 SNHLY, CDR2 FYNNEI.

In this sample, this clone turned up once. This chain uses TRBV9 with TRBJ1-1, with 7 bases matching TRBD1. This CDR3 has 17 residues. Trimming removed 0 bases from V and 3 bases from J; junction bases left unmatched: 11. From germline, CDR1 is SGDLS and CDR2 YYNGEE. This chain's CDR3 is CASSVVPSLTGYTEAFF. In DNA, the CDR3 is TGTGCCAGCAGCGTAGTTCCCAGCTTGACAGGGTACACTGAAGCTTTCTTT.

The V call is TRBV30, the J call TRBJ2-5; 10 positions match TRBD2. With V trimmed by 5 bases and J by 1 base, 13 bases remained unmatched. Germline CDR1 reads GTSNPN; CDR2 reads SVGIG (reference sequence). This CDR3 spans 17 amino acids. CDR3 in DNA: TGTGCCTGGGCAAGAGGATTTTGGACTAGCGGCCAAGAGACCCAGTACTTC. This translates into CAWARGFWTSGQETQYF.

The genes are TRBV4-1 and TRBJ2-4; 7 bases are shared with TRBD2. The CDR3 consists of 15 residues. Germline loops: CDR1 MGHRA, CDR2 YSYEKL. Germline trimming cut 5 bases from V and 1 base from J; bases unmatched to any gene: 5. The CDR3 spells CASSFEAGAKNIQYF. In nucleotides, the CDR3 is TGCGCCAGCAGCTTCGAAGCGGGGGCCAAAAACATTCAGTACTTC.

The chain joins TRBV5-5 to TRBJ2-7; 7 positions agree with TRBD1. V was pared by 1 base and J by 2 bases, with 0 bases of the junction left unmatched. The CDR3 is 13 residues long. CDR1 SGHKS and CDR2 YYEKEE come from the germline V gene (reference sequence). The DNA of the CDR3 is TGTGCCAGCAGCTTGCAGGGGGCCTACGAGCAGTACTTC. It specifies CASSLQGAYEQYF.

V and J are TRBV27 and TRBJ1-5; TRBD1 agrees at 7 bases. J gave up 0 bases and V 8 bases, and 13 bases lay outside the gene matches. Germline CDR1 MNHEY, CDR2 SMNVEV (reference sequence). The CDR3 runs to 17 residues. The CDR3 bases are TGTGCCAGCCGAACAATTAGGGGGCTTGGTAGCAATCAGCCCCAGCATTTT. It is translated as CASRTIRGLGSNQPQHF.

The chain uses TRBV7-9 and TRBJ2-2, with D maybe TRBD2 (5 bases). CDR3 length: 13 residues. CDR1 and CDR2 from the germline V gene are SEHNR and FQNEAQ (reference sequence). V was pared by 5 bases and J by 6 bases, with 10 bases between. The CDR3: CASSRGLSGELFF. The CDR3, as DNA: TGTGCCAGCAGCCGGGGATTGTCCGGGGAGCTGTTTTTT. The full variable domain, its missing parts supplied by reference TRBV7-9 and TRBJ2-2, is DTGVSQNPRHKITKRGQNVTFRCDPISEHNRLYWYRQTLGQGPEFLTYFQNEAQLEKSRLLSDRFSAERPKGSFSTLEIQRTEQGDSAMYLCASSRGLSGELFFGEGSRLTVL.

V gene TRBV7-9 combines with J gene TRBJ1-4, with no clear D. V was cut by 1 base and J by 7 bases, with 7 bases left in between. CDR3 length: 13 residues. CDR1 and CDR2 from the germline V gene are SEHNR and FQNEAQ (reference sequence). This chain's CDR3 is CASSLGAGEKLFF. CDR3 nucleotide sequence: TGTGCCAGCAGCTTAGGAGCGGGTGAAAAACTGTTTTTT.

Turning to this clone: One end of the junction does not line up with germline, which may come from a read error. The CDR3 loop reads CSSSGPTEGVAETQYF. CDR3 nucleotides: TGTTCCAGCAGCGGGCCGACAGAAGGGGTGGCCGAGACCCAGTACTTC. The chain recombines TRBV7-9 with TRBJ2-5; D might be TRBD2 (6 bases). The germline CDR1 and CDR2 sequences are SEHNR and FQNEAQ (reference sequence). The CDR3 has 16 residues.

The chain links TRBV6-5 to TRBJ1-1, with D possibly being TRBD1 (6 bases). Germline V gives CDR1 MNHEY, CDR2 SVGAGI. Trimming removed 5 bases from V and 3 bases from J, with 10 bases in between. CDR3 size: 13 residues. CDR3 protein: CASSIGQHTEAFF. The CDR3, as DNA: TGTGCCAGCAGTATTGGACAGCACACTGAAGCTTTCTTT.

V and J are TRBV7-8 and TRBJ2-5; D is perhaps TRBD1 (5 bases). The V gene's germline CDR1 is SGHVS and CDR2 FQNEAQ. This CDR3 spans 18 amino acids. V shed 5 bases and J shed 5 bases, with 27 bases lying between them. The CDR3 protein is CASSKLRGIGPQKETQYF. As DNA, the CDR3 is TGTGCCAGCAGCAAGCTTAGGGGTATAGGGCCCCAGAAGGAGACCCAGTACTTC.

The V call is TRBV5-8, the J call TRBJ2-3, with 9 bases matching TRBD1. CDR3 length: 16 residues. Losses at the gene ends were 4 bases for V and 2 bases for J; bases not matched to a gene: 8. Germline loops: CDR1 SGHTS, CDR2 YDEGEE. The CDR3 protein is CASSPGTGTLTDTQYF. CDR3 coding DNA: TGTGCCAGCAGCCCTGGGACAGGGACCCTCACAGATACGCAGTATTTT.

V is TRBV7-3 and J is TRBJ2-7, with 7 bases that match TRBD2. Germline CDR1 SGHTA, CDR2 FQGTGA. After removal of 5 bases from V and 0 bases from J, the junction contained 1 base not matched to a gene. The CDR3 length is 13 residues. The DNA of the CDR3 is TGTGCCAGCAGCCCGGGAGGCTCCTACGAGCAGTACTTC. It yields the protein CASSPGGSYEQYF. Full variable domain (rest looked up from reference TRBV7-3 and TRBJ2-7): GAGVSQTPSNKVTEKGKYVELRCDPISGHTALYWYRQSLGQGPEFLIYFQGTGAADDSGLPNDRFFAVRPEGSVSTLKIQRTERGDSAVYLCASSPGGSYEQYFGPGTRLTVT.